This section outlines one T cell receptor beta chain sequence together with its context. This clone's antigen is unknown. No base quality values were provided; no much bigger clone lies one nucleotide off. Collaborating institutions collected whole blood in K2EDTA tubes following their own protocols. For TCRbeta analysis, collaborators shipped samples as frozen whole blood, isolated PBMCs, or DNA extracted from either of those sample types. From the germline V gene, CDR1 is SGHRS and CDR2 is YFSETQ. Relative to germline, V is 4 bases shorter and J is 2 bases shorter, with 12 bases between their ends. Reading from cysteine to phenylalanine, the CDR3 counts 14 amino acids. Only the CDR3 region is kept as DNA, spanning 42 bases read in frame from base 1. This entry is derived from a study of blood T cell repertoires in COVID-19 (dated by TCRdb to 2020 to 2022). Context from the whole study: Samples from collaborators originated in the United States, Italy and Spain and spanned both the acute and convalescent phases of COVID-19. Where HLA class I and class II types were available, the types were taken from metadata supplied by the sample provider, not from assay-based typing. The samples were drawn from two sources: the first 160 participants of the ongoing ImmuneRACE study, and 1,200 or so subjects contributed by 6 global collaborators. Subjects who had been exposed to COVID-19, were actively infected with it, or had recovered from it provided the deeply sampled blood TCRbeta repertoires that made up the dataset. The material from the prospective study consisted of cDNA or gDNA derived from T cells, B-cell-depleted T cells, or PBMCs. Sample metadata almost always included a de-identified subject ID, COVID-19 status, age in years and sex. The repertoires were released in a freely available public database meant as a resource for research on the immune response to SARS-CoV-2.

The research as a whole found: Clinical and demographic metadata were provided uncurated, with the amount varying by source and participant.

The immunoSEQ Assay, a bias-controlled multiplex PCR, was used to amplify TCRbeta CDR3 regions from genomic DNA. From the authors' description of their analysis: Nucleated cell counts per sample were estimated from amplification of reference gene primers within the assay. To quantify the absolute abundance of each unique TCRbeta CDR3 rearrangement, sequence reads were collapsed and filtered. For each sample, productive Simpson clonality was calculated by taking the square root of Simpson's diversity index across productive rearrangements. TCRdb stores this immuneACCESS table with in-frame sequences only. Part of the clones is absent; in the studies checked, under half of the shortfall reflects unresolved V genes, and no reason is known for the rest. V and J calls plus clone size are reproduced from that table; the DNA served to infer D and trimming. The sample table contains about 150,000 clones; only one count was recorded for roughly 80% of them. The top ten hold approximately 0.5% of the sample.

The sample consisted of peripheral blood. Rearrangement joined TRBV5-1 to TRBJ2-5; the D gene is perhaps TRBD2, from 6 matching bases. The clonotype originates from a man aged 55 to 70 with acute or convalescent COVID-19. The bases read TGCGCCAGCAGCCGGAGGCGGGATCAAGAGACCCAGTACTTC. Its coded protein is CASSRRRDQETQYF.